A selection of T cell receptor beta chains follows, all from one sample in a study of blood T cell repertoires in COVID-19. Using immunoSEQ multiplex PCR, the repertoire was profiled, and TCRdb retains in-frame clones only, with some absent. The table records approximately 230,000 clones, about 86% of them present only once. Specimen: peripheral blood. These receptors were obtained from an elderly man with acute or convalescent COVID-19. CDR3s include the opening cysteine and the closing phenylalanine or tryptophan. The order of the fields is D gene, J gene, V gene, CDR3 length, clone size, CDR3 DNA, CDR3 protein. D genes are given only for firm matches. Clone size is shown for a subset of rows, as once, few, many or a class of expanded clone.

TRBD2 TRBJ2-5 TRBV5-4 16 - TGTGCCAGCAGCGTAAGGACTAGCGGCGCCTGGGAGACCCAGTACTTC CASSVRTSGAWETQYF
- TRBJ1-5 TRBV5-5 15 - TGTGCCAGCAGCTTGGATGGCAATAGCAATCAGCCCCAGCATTTT CASSLDGNSNQPQHF
- TRBJ1-1 TRBV19 11 few TGTGCCAGTAGTATGCGTTTTCGAGCTTTCTTT CASSMRFRAFF
TRBD1 TRBJ1-2 TRBV4-1 14 - TGCGCCAGCAGCCCGAGGGACAGATACTATGGCTACACCTTC CASSPRDRYYGYTF
- TRBJ1-6 TRBV7-9 14 - TGTGCCAGCAGCCAAGGACAGCCGAATTCACCCCTCCACTTT CASSQGQPNSPLHF
- TRBJ1-4 TRBV3-1/TRBV3-2 15 once TGTGCCAGCAGCCAAGATCCGGGGTCGGCAGAAAAACTGTTTTTT CASSQDPGSAEKLFF
- TRBJ1-1 TRBV21-1 13 - TGTGCCAGCAGCAAAGCCCTTAGCACTGAAGCTTTCTTT CASSKALSTEAFF
- TRBJ2-2 TRBV7-8 14 - TGTGCCAGCCGGTTTTTCCGGAACACCGGGGAGCTGTTTTTT CASRFFRNTGELFF
- TRBJ2-7 TRBV10-3 15 - TGTGCCATCAGTGAGTCAGTAGCGGCGTCCTACGAGCAGTACTTC CAISESVAASYEQYF
TRBD1 TRBJ1-1 TRBV5-1 14 once TGCGCCAGCAGCTTTGACAGGGCGAACACTGAAGCTTTCTTT CASSFDRANTEAFF
TRBD2 TRBJ2-1 TRBV10-2 15 once TGCGCCAGCAGTGAGCCGGGGGGGACTTACAATGAGCAGTTCTTC CASSEPGGTYNEQFF
- TRBJ1-5 TRBV19 17 - TGTGCCAGTAGTGACCCTCGCGCGGTCAAGGGCAATCAGCCCCAGCATTTT CASSDPRAVKGNQPQHF
TRBD2 TRBJ2-3 TRBV29-1 13 once TGCAGCGCAGAAGACGGGGGGACAGATACGCAGTATTTT CSAEDGGTDTQYF
- TRBJ1-5 TRBV7-9 14 - TGTGCCAGCAGCTTAACAGGAGGCAATCAGCCCCAGCATTTT CASSLTGGNQPQHF
- TRBJ1-3 TRBV10-3 15 - TGTGCCATCAGTGACGAGGGAAATTCTGGAAACACCATATATTTT CAISDEGNSGNTIYF
TRBD1 TRBJ1-2 TRBV6-2/TRBV6-3 14 - TGTGCCAGCAACCCAACCGGGACAGACTATGGCTACACCTTC CASNPTGTDYGYTF
- TRBJ2-3 TRBV3-1/TRBV3-2 14 - TGTGCCAGCAGCCAAGTTCGCGGAAGCGATACGCAGTATTTT CASSQVRGSDTQYF
TRBD2 TRBJ2-4 TRBV19 14 - TGTGCCACCCCCCCCGGGACTAGGCAAAACATTCAGTACTTC CATPPGTRQNIQYF
- TRBJ2-7 TRBV5-1 12 - TGCGCCAGCAGCCAGACAGCCTACGAGCAGTACTTC CASSQTAYEQYF
- TRBJ2-2 TRBV7-3 14 - TGTGCCAGCAGCTCCCCTGGGGGGATTGAGGAGCTGTTTTTT CASSSPGGIEELFF
- TRBJ2-7 TRBV11-2 13 - TGTGCCAGCAGCTATCTTAGAGAGGGCGAGCAGTACTTC CASSYLREGEQYF
TRBD1 TRBJ2-7 TRBV5-1 14 - TGCGCCAGCAGCTTGGGGACAGGGGGCAACGAGCAGTACTTC CASSLGTGGNEQYF
TRBD2 TRBJ2-5 TRBV9 16 - TGTGCCAGCAGCGTAGGTGCTAGCGGGGAGGGAGAGACCCAGTACTTC CASSVGASGEGETQYF
TRBD2 TRBJ2-1 TRBV6-5 14 once TGTGCCAGCAGTAGCGGGATCACCTACAATGAGCAGTTCTTC CASSSGITYNEQFF
TRBD1 TRBJ2-3 TRBV10-3 15 once TGTGCCATCAGTGTAGTGCAGGGGGGCACAGATACGCAGTATTTT CAISVVQGGTDTQYF
- TRBJ2-7 TRBV3-1/TRBV3-2 13 - TGTGCCAGCAGCCACAACAGTCACTACGAGCAGTACTTC CASSHNSHYEQYF
- TRBJ1-4 TRBV28 15 - TGTGCCAGCAGAACCCACAGGCAGGCGAGGGAAAAACTGTTTTTT CASRTHRQAREKLFF
TRBD1 TRBJ2-7 TRBV7-9 13 once TGTGCCAGCAGCAGGACAGGTAGCTACGAGCAGTACTTC CASSRTGSYEQYF
TRBD1 TRBJ1-2 TRBV3-1/TRBV3-2 15 few TGTGCCAGCAGGGGGGGACAGGGGACGAACTATGGCTACACCTTC CASRGGQGTNYGYTF
- TRBJ1-1 TRBV5-1 12 - TGCGCCAGCAGATCCGTGAACACTGAAGCTTTCTTT CASRSVNTEAFF
- TRBJ1-2 TRBV5-6 12 - TGTGCCAGCAGCCTCGGACAGTATGGCTACACCTTC CASSLGQYGYTF
TRBD2 TRBJ2-1 TRBV29-1 12 - TGCAGCGTCGTTGGACTAGTCAATGAGCAGTTCTTC CSVVGLVNEQFF
- TRBJ2-1 TRBV28 15 - TGTGCCAGCAGACCGTCGTTCGGGGGTAGGAATGAGCAGTTCTTC CASRPSFGGRNEQFF
- TRBJ2-7 TRBV5-4 13 once TGTGCCAGCAGCAGGGAGAGCTCCTACGAGCAGTACTTC CASSRESSYEQYF
TRBD1 TRBJ2-3 TRBV6-4 15 - TGTGCCAGCAGTGTTACAGGGGATGGCACAGATACGCAGTATTTT CASSVTGDGTDTQYF
- TRBJ1-5 TRBV7-9 13 - TGTGCCAGCAGCGTGGACAGCTTTCAGCCCCAGCATTTT CASSVDSFQPQHF
TRBD2 TRBJ2-7 TRBV3-1/TRBV3-2 15 - TGTGCCAGCAGCCAGAGGACTAGCGGGACCTACGAGCAGTACTTC CASSQRTSGTYEQYF
TRBD2 TRBJ2-3 TRBV18 13 few TGTGCCAGCTCACCCACTAGCGAAGATACGCAGTATTTT CASSPTSEDTQYF
TRBD1 TRBJ1-2 TRBV28 14 - TGTGCCAGCAGTCAGGGACAGGGAAACTATGGCTACACCTTC CASSQGQGNYGYTF
- TRBJ2-7 TRBV29-1 14 - TGCAGCGTTGGGCAAACAGGGCTTACCTACGAGCAGTACTTC CSVGQTGLTYEQYF
- TRBJ2-2 TRBV4-1 19 - TGCGCCAGCAGCCAAGGAGACGGGGGTAGTACACCGAACACCGGGGAGCTGTTTTTT CASSQGDGGSTPNTGELFF
- TRBJ1-1 TRBV5-6 15 - TGTGCCAGCAGGATCGGGACAAAGGTGAACACTGAAGCTTTCTTT CASRIGTKVNTEAFF
- TRBJ1-1 TRBV5-4 16 - TGTGCCAGCAGCAAAGGGACACCTCATTTGAACACTGAAGCTTTCTTT CASSKGTPHLNTEAFF
TRBD1 TRBJ1-4 TRBV5-1 14 once TGCGCCAGCAGCGAGGGGACAGGTGGGAAAAAACTGTTTTTT CASSEGTGGKKLFF
- TRBJ1-6 TRBV12-3/TRBV12-4 13 - TGTGCCAGCAGTTTCAGGTATAATTCACCCCTCCACTTT CASSFRYNSPLHF
- TRBJ1-2 TRBV25-1 14 - TGTGCCAGCAATAAGGGGAAAGCTAACTATGGCTACACCTTC CASNKGKANYGYTF
- TRBJ2-1 TRBV11-2 15 - TGTGCCAGCAGCTTAGCAGCTAGCTCCTACAATGAGCAGTTCTTC CASSLAASSYNEQFF
- TRBJ1-2 TRBV25-1 15 once TGTGCCAGCAGTGATCCAGGGGAGCCTCCTTATGGCTACACCTTC CASSDPGEPPYGYTF
TRBD2 TRBJ2-7 TRBV29-1 13 - TGCAGCGGCGCCTTGACTAGCGGCTCCGAGCAGTACTTC CSGALTSGSEQYF